A single sample is the source of the 25 T cell receptor beta chains below, sequenced in a study of T cells in women clearing cervical HPV infection. The data were produced by immunoSEQ multiplex PCR, yet TCRdb's version contains in-frame clones alone and is incomplete. The repertoire table contains 20,000 to 25,000 clones. Sequencing was carried out using blood buffy coat. Every receptor here comes from a woman aged 18-70 years with a cervical HPV16 infection that either progressed to CIN3+ or cleared (not recorded which).

Considering frequency, this clone is medium-sized. Read data end 3 residues before the CDR3 end; the end is taken from the germline J gene. The genes are TRBV29-1 and TRBJ2-5; 10 positions agree with TRBD2. CDR3 length equals 14 residues. V lost 5 bases and J lost 4; bases outside the gene matches: 7. Germline CDR1 SQVTM, CDR2 ANQGSEA. CDR3 bases read: TGCAGCGTTTTTAGGCTAGCGGGAGTAGAGACC. Translating gives CSVFRLAGVET. The whole CDR3 protein is CSVFRLAGVETQYF.

A remark on this clone: Sequencing ends 3 residues short of the CDR3 end; the germline J gene provides the rest. V usage is TRBV5-3 and J usage is TRBJ2-1; 8 nucleotides line up with TRBD1. TRBV5-3 has ORF status, its function being uncertain. This CDR3 is 18 amino acids long. The ends lost 0 bases at V and 4 bases at J; junction bases unmatched: 12. Partial CDR3 DNA: TGTGCCAGAAGCTTGGGGGTTAACAGGGGGAGGCAGTACAATGAG. Translation: CARSLGVNRGRQYNE. The complete CDR3 protein is CARSLGVNRGRQYNEQFF.

The CDR3 spells CASSLDLMNTEAFF. Incomplete CDR3 DNA: TGTGCCAGCAGCTTAGATTTAATGAACACTGAA. The genes are TRBV11-2 and TRBJ1-1, with D unresolved. The read terminates 3 residues ahead of where the CDR3 ends, so the germline J gene completes it. In germline, CDR1 is SGHAT, CDR2 FQNNGV. V was cut by 0 bases and J by 0 bases, with 5 bases left in between. This CDR3 is built from 14 residues.

Points on this clone: The missing CDR3 end, 3 residues past where the read stops, is filled in from the germline J gene. The chain uses TRBV7-9 and TRBJ1-1; 7 nucleotides match TRBD1. The germline gives CDR1 SEHNR, CDR2 FQNEAQ (reference sequence). The CDR3 extends over 14 amino acids. V gave up 3 bases and J gave up 3 bases; unmatched junction bases: 4. The part of the CDR3 DNA that was read is TGTGCCAGCAGCTTCCACAGGGGAGACACTGAA. Its translation is CASSFHRGDTE. The full CDR3 protein reads CASSFHRGDTEAFF.

For this clone: Coverage ceases 3 residues before the CDR3 finishes, and the germline J gene fills in the end. The chain recombines TRBV5-1 with TRBJ1-2, with 11 bases that match TRBD1. Germline CDR1 is SGHRS and CDR2 is YFSETQ. The CDR3 sequence is 14 residues long. This chain's CDR3 is CASSGGTGGLRYTF. Incomplete CDR3 DNA: TGCGCCAGCAGCGGAGGGACAGGGGGGCTGCGC.

A remark on this clone: The read finishes 3 residues shy of the CDR3 end, and the germline J gene is used to complete it. The rearrangement links TRBV7-3 to TRBJ1-2; D not resolved. This CDR3 region has 15 residues. The germline V gene encodes CDR1 SGHTA and CDR2 FQGTGA. The CDR3 DNA, read in part, is TGTGCCAGCAGCTTTTCTGGGCGGGAGTCCAATGAC. Translated: CASSFSGRESND. The full CDR3 protein reads CASSFSGRESNDYTF.

Worth noting for this clone: The sequence runs out 3 residues before the end of the CDR3; the remainder is reconstructed from the germline J gene. The chain joins TRBV10-1 to TRBJ2-7; 12 bases are shared with TRBD1. V gave up 6 bases and J gave up 4 bases; unmatched junction bases: 22. The germline CDR1 and CDR2 sequences are WNHNN and SYGVQD (reference sequence). The CDR3 totals 20 residues. The CDR3 DNA, read in part, is TGCGCCAGCAGCGAGAAGCCCGGAACCCGGGACAGGGGGCTTATTTACGAG. Residues: CASSEKPGTRDRGLIYE. The full CDR3 protein reads CASSEKPGTRDRGLIYEQYF.

Comments on this clone: The read ends 3 residues shy of where the CDR3 ends; the end is completed using the germline J gene. The V gene is TRBV7-9, the J gene TRBJ2-1; no definite D call. The CDR3 has 14 amino acids. The germline gives CDR1 SEHNR, CDR2 FQNEAQ (reference sequence). Trimming pared 5 bases from V and 5 bases from J, leaving 13 bases between. CDR3 in amino acids: CASSLASSDNEQFF. CDR3 DNA (partial): TGTGCCAGCAGCCTGGCCAGCAGCGACAATGAG.

Of note for this clone: The DNA ends 3 residues before the CDR3 does, and the rest of the CDR3 is filled in from the germline J gene. The rearrangement uses TRBV19 and TRBJ2-1, with TRBD2 matching 14 bases. Germline CDR1 reads LNHDA; CDR2 reads SQIVND (reference sequence). The junction had 8 bases not matched to a gene; V was cut back by 4 bases and J by 3 bases. The CDR3 has 18 residues. The CDR3 DNA, read in part, is TGTGCCAGTAGTAAAGAAGGGACTAGCGGGAGCATCTACAATGAG. This translates into CASSKEGTSGSIYNE. The complete CDR3 protein is CASSKEGTSGSIYNEQFF.

As concerns this clone: The CDR3 end lies 3 residues beyond the end of the read and is filled in from the germline J gene. This rearrangement joins TRBV2 to TRBJ1-5; D remains ambiguous. Germline-derived CDR1 and CDR2 are SNHLY and FYNNEI. Trimming stripped 1 base from V and 4 bases from J, with 8 bases between. The CDR3 is 14 amino acids. The CDR3 region is CASSEGKANQPQHF. The covered CDR3 bases are TGTGCCAGCAGTGAAGGCAAAGCTAATCAGCCC.

Of note for this clone: The read stops 3 residues short of the end of the CDR3; the missing end is completed from the germline J gene. The chain recombines TRBV14 with TRBJ2-1; 9 bases map to TRBD2. Germline lookup yields CDR1 SGHDN and CDR2 FVKESK. The CDR3 runs 14 residues. V was pared by 5 bases and J by 9 bases, with 8 bases of the junction left unmatched. Incomplete CDR3 DNA: TGTGCCAGCAGCGACGCGGGAGGGCCTCTTGAG. Its translation: CASSDAGGPLE. The full CDR3 reads CASSDAGGPLEQFF.

On this clone: The read ends 3 residues before the CDR3 terminus; that terminus is restored from the germline J gene. This rearrangement joins TRBV5-1 to TRBJ2-7, with a weak D call TRBD2 (6 bases). CDR1 SGHRS and CDR2 YFSETQ come from the germline V gene. CDR3 size: 17 residues. The ends were cut back, 3 bases at V and 6 bases at J, with 25 bases in the middle. CDR3 region: CASSSLPISRGIIEQYF. The sequenced CDR3 bases are TGCGCCAGCAGCTCCCTTCCCATCTCGCGGGGTATAATCGAG. The variable domain in full, completed from reference TRBV5-1 and TRBJ2-7, reads KAGVTQTPRYLIKTRGQQVTLSCSPISGHRSVSWYQQTPGQGLQFLFEYFSETQRNKGNFPGRFSGRQFSNSRSEMNVSTLELGDSALYLCASSSLPISRGIIEQYFGPGTRLTVT.

About this clone: Coverage ceases 3 residues before the CDR3 finishes, and the germline J gene fills in the end. The V gene is TRBV7-2, the J gene TRBJ2-7, with TRBD2 matching 9 bases. Trimming took 4 bases from V and 3 from J; bases not matched to a gene: 7. This CDR3 region has 15 residues. The V gene's germline CDR1 is SGHTA and CDR2 FQGNSA. The sequenced CDR3 bases are TGTGCCAGCAGCTCCCCGACTAGCGGATACTACGAG. This encodes CASSSPTSGYYE. The CDR3 in its entirety is CASSSPTSGYYEQYF.

Points on this clone: The observed sequence ends 3 residues before the CDR3 terminus, with the missing tail filled in from the germline J gene. The chain has TRBV29-1 and TRBJ1-1; D is unclear. V was cut by 6 bases and J by 0 bases, with 14 bases left in between. The germline CDR1 and CDR2 sequences are SQVTM and ANQGSEA. The CDR3 runs to 14 residues. This CDR3 reads CSVAIRIMNTEAFF. CDR3 DNA (partial): TGCAGCGTCGCCATCAGGATAATGAACACTGAA.

Partial CDR3 DNA: TGCAGCGGCCGGACAGGGGCTAGGGAGACC. This codes for CSGRTGARET. The whole CDR3 protein reads CSGRTGARETQYF. The J gene is TRBJ2-5, the V gene TRBV29-1; 9 nucleotides match TRBD1. The CDR3 end lies 3 residues beyond the end of the read and is filled in from the germline J gene. The CDR3 runs to 13 residues. Germline loops: CDR1 SQVTM, CDR2 ANQGSEA. V trimming: 7 bases; J trimming: 5 bases; junction bases outside the gene matches: 8. Combining the CDR3 with reference TRBV29-1 and TRBJ2-5 gives the whole variable domain SAVISQKPSRDICQRGTSLTIQCQVDSQVTMMFWYRQQPGQSLTLIATANQGSEATYESGFVIDKFPISRPNLTFSTLTVSNMSPEDSSIYLCSGRTGARETQYFGPGTRLLVL.

A remark on this clone: The read comes to an end 3 residues before the CDR3 does, leaving the germline J gene to fill in the end. The chain couples TRBV3-1 (or the pseudogene TRBV3-2) to TRBJ2-1; D might be TRBD2 (5 bases). Trimming removed 4 bases at V and 0 bases at J, with 10 bases between. The length of the CDR3 is 15 residues. Germline loops: CDR1 LGHDT, CDR2 YNNKEL (reference sequence). The CDR3 sequence: CASSPTTNSYNEQFF. The CDR3 DNA, read in part, is TGTGCCAGCAGCCCGACTACGAACTCCTACAATGAG.

About this clone itself: Read coverage stops 3 residues before the CDR3 terminus; the germline J gene supplies the remainder. The chain combines TRBV28 with TRBJ1-4; TRBD1 might be the D (6 bases). The V end lost 5 bases, the J end lost 8 bases, and 18 bases lay between the germline ends. Germline V CDR1 and CDR2: MDHEN, SYDVKM. CDR3 length equals 15 residues. The CDR3 DNA, read in part, is TGTGCCAGCAGTGACCAGGGACAAAAGAGCGAAAAA. Translation gives CASSDQGQKSEK. The CDR3, in full, reads CASSDQGQKSEKLFF.

Comments on this clone: The CDR3 end lies 3 residues beyond the end of the read and is filled in from the germline J gene. The chain carries TRBV30 and TRBJ1-2, with D uncertain. CDR1 is GTSNPN, CDR2 SVGIG, per germline (reference sequence). This CDR3 has 13 amino acids. V gave up 0 bases and J gave up 7 bases, with 12 bases separating them. The CDR3 loop reads CAWSVGRVRGYTF. The CDR3 DNA, read in part, is TGTGCCTGGAGTGTGGGCCGCGTACGTGGC.

On this clone: The read ends 3 residues early relative to the CDR3; the germline J gene fills the gap. The chain combines TRBV7-2 with TRBJ2-7; 8 nucleotides match TRBD2. V shed 1 base and J 3 bases; nucleotides not matched to a gene: 5. The length of the CDR3 is 15 residues. Germline CDR1 and CDR2: SGHTA and FQGNSA. Partial CDR3 DNA: TGTGCCAGCAGCTTAGTAGCGGGACTGGGCTACGAG. Amino acids: CASSLVAGLGYE. The full-length CDR3 reads as CASSLVAGLGYEQYF.

Note on this clone: The read finishes 3 residues shy of the CDR3 end, and the germline J gene is used to complete it. The chain joins TRBV9 to TRBJ2-3, with TRBD2 identical over 7 bases. V trimming: 4 bases; J trimming: 2 bases; junction bases outside the gene matches: 7. Germline CDR1 SGDLS, CDR2 YYNGEE. This CDR3 region has 15 residues. The chain's CDR3 is CASSPSGTVTDTQYF. The sequenced part of the CDR3 DNA is TGTGCCAGCAGCCCGAGCGGGACCGTCACAGATACG.

Concerning this clone itself: The read halts 3 residues ahead of the CDR3 end, with the missing end drawn from the germline J gene. The same CDR3 also results from other DNA sequences found in this sample. The V call is TRBV19, the J call TRBJ2-5; TRBD2 matches at 10 bases. The CDR3 runs 12 residues. Trimming removed 8 bases from V and 4 bases from J; junction bases left unmatched: 1. CDR1 and CDR2 from the germline V gene are LNHDA and SQIVND (reference sequence). The covered CDR3 bases are TGTGCCAGTCGACTAGCGGGAGAGACC. This codes for CASRLAGET. The whole CDR3 protein reads CASRLAGETQYF. Looking up the rest from reference TRBV19 and TRBJ2-5 gives the full variable domain: DGGITQSPKYLFRKEGQNVTLSCEQNLNHDAMYWYRQDPGQGLRLIYYSQIVNDFQKGDIAEGYSVSREKKESFPLTVTSAQKNPTAFYLCASRLAGETQYFGPGTRLLVL.

Concerning this clone itself: Read sequence stops 3 residues before the CDR3 end, and the germline J gene provides the missing end. The rearrangement joins TRBV11-1 to TRBJ2-5, with 10 bases fitting TRBD2. The CDR3 runs 15 residues. The germline V gene has CDR1 SGHAT and CDR2 FQDESV (reference sequence). With V trimmed by 4 bases and J by 2 bases, 4 bases remained unmatched. Here the CDR3 reads CASSSRTSGQETQYF. CDR3 DNA, as far as it was read: TGTGCCAGCAGCTCCCGGACTAGCGGTCAAGAGACC.

Remarks on this clone: The sequenced fragment ends 3 residues before the CDR3 boundary, so the rest is inferred from the germline J gene. The rearrangement joins TRBV19 to TRBJ1-2; 9 bases map to TRBD1. Germline CDR1 and CDR2: LNHDA and SQIVND (reference sequence). There are 14 residues in the CDR3. The CDR3: CASNSGTGFGGYTF. CDR3 DNA (partial): TGTGCCAGTAATTCCGGGACAGGGTTCGGCGGC.

Turning to this clone: The sequence runs out 3 residues before the end of the CDR3; the remainder is reconstructed from the germline J gene. The V and J genes are TRBV20-1 and TRBJ2-7, with TRBD1 matching 11 bases. The germline V gene has CDR1 DFQATT and CDR2 SNEGSKA (reference sequence). This CDR3 is built from 13 residues. V shed 6 bases and J 4 bases; nucleotides not matched to a gene: 5. The CDR3 region is CSAPGQGGYEQYF. The DNA read from the CDR3 is TGCAGTGCCCCGGGACAGGGGGGGTACGAG.

In the case of this clone: The CDR3 extends 3 residues past the end of the read, so its final part is completed from the germline J gene. The chain joins TRBV10-2 to TRBJ2-3; tentative D call: TRBD2 (6 bases). The CDR3 runs to 16 residues. V lost 2 bases, J lost 2 bases, and 14 bases lay in between. CDR1 is WSHSY and CDR2 is SAAADI in the germline V gene. CDR3 DNA, as far as it was read: TGCGCCAGCAGTGAGCCATTAGCGGATTTCACAGATACG. It specifies CASSEPLADFTDT. The whole CDR3 protein is CASSEPLADFTDTQYF.